This entry is about one TCR beta chain. Sequencing used immunoSEQ multiplex PCR; TCRdb keeps in-frame clones, though not all of them. The sample carries some 60,000 clones, 90% to 95% recorded once. The ends were cut back, 1 base at V and 11 bases at J, with 12 bases in the middle. Looked up from germline, CDR1 is SGHTA and CDR2 is FQGNSA. The CDR3 runs to 13 residues. This sample was included in a study of T cell changes during pregnancy in multiple sclerosis. V usage is TRBV7-2 and J usage is TRBJ2-1; the D gene is possibly TRBD2 (5 bases). The specimen was peripheral blood, collected in the first trimester of pregnancy. This clonotype was sampled from a female donor with multiple sclerosis, enrolled in a pregnancy study. The CDR3 DNA follows: TGTGCCAGCAGCTTAGAAAGACTAAGCCAGCAGTTCTTC. It translates to CASSLERLSQQFF. The whole variable domain, filled in from reference TRBV7-2 and TRBJ2-1, reads GAGVSQSPSNKVTEKGKDVELRCDPISGHTALYWYRQSLGQGLEFLIYFQGNSAPDKSGLPSDRFSAERTGGSVSTLTIQRTQQEDSAVYLCASSLERLSQQFFGPGTRLTVL.